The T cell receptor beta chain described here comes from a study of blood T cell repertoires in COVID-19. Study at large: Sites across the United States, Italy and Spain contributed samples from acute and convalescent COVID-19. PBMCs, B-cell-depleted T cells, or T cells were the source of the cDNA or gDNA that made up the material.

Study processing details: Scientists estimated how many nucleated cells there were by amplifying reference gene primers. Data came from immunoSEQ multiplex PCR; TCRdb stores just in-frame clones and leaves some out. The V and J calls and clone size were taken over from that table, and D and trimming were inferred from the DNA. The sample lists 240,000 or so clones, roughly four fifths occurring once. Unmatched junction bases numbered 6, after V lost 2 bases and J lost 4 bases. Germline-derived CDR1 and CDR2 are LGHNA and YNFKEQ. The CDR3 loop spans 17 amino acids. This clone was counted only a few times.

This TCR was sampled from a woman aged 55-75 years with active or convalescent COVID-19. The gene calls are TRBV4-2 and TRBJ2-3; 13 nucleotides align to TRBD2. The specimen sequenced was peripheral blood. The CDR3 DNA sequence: TGTGCCAGCAGCCAACGGACTAGCGGGGGTGGTCCAGATACGCAGTATTTT. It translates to CASSQRTSGGGPDTQYF.